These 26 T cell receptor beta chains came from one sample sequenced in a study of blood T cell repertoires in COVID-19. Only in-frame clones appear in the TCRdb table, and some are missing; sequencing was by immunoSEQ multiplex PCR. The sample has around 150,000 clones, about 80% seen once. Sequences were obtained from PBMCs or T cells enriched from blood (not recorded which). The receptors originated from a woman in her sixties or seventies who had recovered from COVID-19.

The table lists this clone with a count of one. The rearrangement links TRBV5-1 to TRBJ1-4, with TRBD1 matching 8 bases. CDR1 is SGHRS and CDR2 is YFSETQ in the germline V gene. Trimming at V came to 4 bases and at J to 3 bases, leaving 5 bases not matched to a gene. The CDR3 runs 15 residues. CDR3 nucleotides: TGCGCCAGCAGCGAACTCAGGGGGCCTAATGAAAAACTGTTTTTT. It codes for CASSELRGPNEKLFF. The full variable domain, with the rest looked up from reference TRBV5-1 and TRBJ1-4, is KAGVTQTPRYLIKTRGQQVTLSCSPISGHRSVSWYQQTPGQGLQFLFEYFSETQRNKGNFPGRFSGRQFSNSRSEMNVSTLELGDSALYLCASSELRGPNEKLFFGSGTQLSVL.

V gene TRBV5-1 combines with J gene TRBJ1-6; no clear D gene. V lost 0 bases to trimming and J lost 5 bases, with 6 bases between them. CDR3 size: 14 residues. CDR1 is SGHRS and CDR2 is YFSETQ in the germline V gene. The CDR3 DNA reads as TGCGCCAGCAGCTTGGGGCCAGATAATTCACCCCTCCACTTT. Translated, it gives CASSLGPDNSPLHF.

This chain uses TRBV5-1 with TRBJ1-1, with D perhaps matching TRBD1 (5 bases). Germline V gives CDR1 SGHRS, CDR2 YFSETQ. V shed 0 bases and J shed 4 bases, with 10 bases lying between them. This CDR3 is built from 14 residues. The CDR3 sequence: CASSLDHGGTEAFF. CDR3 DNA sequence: TGCGCCAGCAGCTTGGATCACGGGGGCACTGAAGCTTTCTTT.

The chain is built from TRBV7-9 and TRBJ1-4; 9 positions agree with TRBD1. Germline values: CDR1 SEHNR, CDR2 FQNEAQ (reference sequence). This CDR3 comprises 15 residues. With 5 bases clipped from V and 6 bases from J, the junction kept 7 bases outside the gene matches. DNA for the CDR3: TGTGCCAGCAGCGGGCCGGGACAGGGAGATGAAAAACTGTTTTTT. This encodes CASSGPGQGDEKLFF.

The CDR3 sequence: CASSLNSLLNEQFF. The CDR3 DNA sequence: TGTGCCAGCAGCTTAAATTCTCTGTTGAATGAGCAGTTCTTC. This sequence joins TRBV7-7 and TRBJ2-1; D remains unclear. Germline loops: CDR1 SSHAT, CDR2 FNYEAQ (reference sequence). The CDR3 contains 14 residues. The V end lost 2 bases, the J end lost 7 bases, and 12 bases lay between the germline ends.

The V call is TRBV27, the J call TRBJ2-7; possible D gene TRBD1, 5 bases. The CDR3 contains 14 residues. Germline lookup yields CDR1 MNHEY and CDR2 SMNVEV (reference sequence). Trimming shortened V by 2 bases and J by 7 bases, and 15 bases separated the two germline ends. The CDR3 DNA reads TGTGCCAGCAGTTTAGTGGGGCTCTTGGATGAGCAGTACTTC. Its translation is CASSLVGLLDEQYF.

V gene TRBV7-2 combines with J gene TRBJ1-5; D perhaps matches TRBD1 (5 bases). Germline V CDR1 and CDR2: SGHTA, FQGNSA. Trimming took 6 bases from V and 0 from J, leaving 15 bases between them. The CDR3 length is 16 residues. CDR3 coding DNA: TGTGCCAGCAGGCCTACGGACATCCATAGCAATCAGCCCCAGCATTTT. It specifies CASRPTDIHSNQPQHF.

CDR3 sequence: CATSDFGGNQPQHF. CDR3 in DNA: TGTGCCACCAGTGATTTTGGGGGGAATCAGCCCCAGCATTTT. The chain has TRBV24-1 and TRBJ1-5; a possible D gene is TRBD1 (5 bases). This CDR3 has 14 residues. Germline CDR1 reads KGHDR; CDR2 reads SFDVKD. V was trimmed by 1 base and J by 4 bases, leaving 7 bases between them.

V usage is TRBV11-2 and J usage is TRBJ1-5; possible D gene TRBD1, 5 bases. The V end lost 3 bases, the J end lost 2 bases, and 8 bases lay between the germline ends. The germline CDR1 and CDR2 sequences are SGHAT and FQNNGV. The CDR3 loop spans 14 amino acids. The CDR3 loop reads CASSLGRGNQPQHF. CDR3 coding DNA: TGTGCCAGCAGCTTGGGCAGGGGCAATCAGCCCCAGCATTTT.

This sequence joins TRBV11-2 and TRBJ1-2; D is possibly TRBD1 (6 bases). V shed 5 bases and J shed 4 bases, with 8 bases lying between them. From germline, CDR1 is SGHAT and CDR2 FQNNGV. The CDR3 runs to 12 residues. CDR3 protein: CASSKQGYGYTF. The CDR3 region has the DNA TGTGCCAGCAGCAAACAGGGCTATGGCTACACCTTC.

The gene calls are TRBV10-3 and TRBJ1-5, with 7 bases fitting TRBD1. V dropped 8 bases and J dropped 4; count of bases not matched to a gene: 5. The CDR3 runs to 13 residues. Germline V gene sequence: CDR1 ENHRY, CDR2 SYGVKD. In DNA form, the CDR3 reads TGTGCCATCGGGGACAGTCAGAATCAGCCCCAGCATTTT. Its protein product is CAIGDSQNQPQHF.

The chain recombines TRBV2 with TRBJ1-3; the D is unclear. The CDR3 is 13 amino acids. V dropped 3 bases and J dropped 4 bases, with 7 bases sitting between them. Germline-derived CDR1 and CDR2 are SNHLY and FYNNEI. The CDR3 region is CASSESRGNTIYF. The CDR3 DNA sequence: TGTGCCAGCAGTGAGAGCCGAGGAAACACCATATATTTT.

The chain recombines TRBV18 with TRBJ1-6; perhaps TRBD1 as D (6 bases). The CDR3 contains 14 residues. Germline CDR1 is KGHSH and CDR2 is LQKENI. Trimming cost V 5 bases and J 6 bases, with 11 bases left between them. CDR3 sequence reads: CASSMDSGNSPLHF. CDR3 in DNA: TGTGCCAGCTCAATGGACAGTGGTAATTCACCCCTCCACTTT. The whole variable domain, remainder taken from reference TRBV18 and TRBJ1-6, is NAGVMQNPRHLVRRRGQEARLRCSPMKGHSHVYWYRQLPEEGLKFMVYLQKENIIDESGMPKERFSAEFPKEGPSILRIQQVVRGDSAAYFCASSMDSGNSPLHFGNGTRLTVT.

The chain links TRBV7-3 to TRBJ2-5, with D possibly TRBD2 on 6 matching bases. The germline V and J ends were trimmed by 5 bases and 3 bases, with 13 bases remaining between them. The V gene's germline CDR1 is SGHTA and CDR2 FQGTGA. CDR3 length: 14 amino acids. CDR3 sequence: CASSKNPGEETQYF. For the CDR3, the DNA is TGTGCCAGCAGCAAAAATCCGGGGGAAGAGACCCAGTACTTC.

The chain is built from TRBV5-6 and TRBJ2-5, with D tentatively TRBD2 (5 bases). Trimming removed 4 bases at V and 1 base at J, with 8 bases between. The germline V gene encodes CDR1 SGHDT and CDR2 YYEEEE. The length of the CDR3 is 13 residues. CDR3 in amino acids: CASSPRAQETQYF. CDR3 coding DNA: TGTGCCAGCAGCCCGAGGGCCCAAGAGACCCAGTACTTC.

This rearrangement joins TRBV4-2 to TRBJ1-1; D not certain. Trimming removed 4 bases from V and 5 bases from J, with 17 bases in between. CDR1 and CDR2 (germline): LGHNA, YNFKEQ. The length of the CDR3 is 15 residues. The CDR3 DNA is TGTGCCAGCAGCCCCCTCCCGCGGAGGGAGACTGAAGCTTTCTTT. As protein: CASSPLPRRETEAFF.

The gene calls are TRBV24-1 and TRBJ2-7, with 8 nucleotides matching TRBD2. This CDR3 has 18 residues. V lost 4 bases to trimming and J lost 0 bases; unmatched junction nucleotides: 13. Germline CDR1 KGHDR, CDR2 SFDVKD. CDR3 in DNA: TGTGCCACCAGTGAGAGTACAGGGACCGGGACTAGCTCCTACGAGCAGTACTTC. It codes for CATSESTGTGTSSYEQYF.

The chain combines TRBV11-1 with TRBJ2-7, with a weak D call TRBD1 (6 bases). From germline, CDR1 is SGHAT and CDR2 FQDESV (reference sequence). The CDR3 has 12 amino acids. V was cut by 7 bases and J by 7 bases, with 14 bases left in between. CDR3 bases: TGTGCCAGCACCTTGACAGGTGAGGAGCAGTACTTC. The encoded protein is CASTLTGEEQYF. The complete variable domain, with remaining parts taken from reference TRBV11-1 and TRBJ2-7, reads EAEVAQSPRYKITEKSQAVAFWCDPISGHATLYWYRQILGQGPELLVQFQDESVVDDSQLPKDRFSAERLKGVDSTLKIQPAELGDSAMYLCASTLTGEEQYFGPGTRLTVT.

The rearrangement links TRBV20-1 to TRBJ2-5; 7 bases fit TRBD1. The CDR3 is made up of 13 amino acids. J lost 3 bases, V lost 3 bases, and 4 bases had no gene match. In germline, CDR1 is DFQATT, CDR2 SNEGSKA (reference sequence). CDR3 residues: CSASWQGEETQYF. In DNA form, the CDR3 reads TGCAGTGCTAGTTGGCAGGGGGAAGAGACCCAGTACTTC.

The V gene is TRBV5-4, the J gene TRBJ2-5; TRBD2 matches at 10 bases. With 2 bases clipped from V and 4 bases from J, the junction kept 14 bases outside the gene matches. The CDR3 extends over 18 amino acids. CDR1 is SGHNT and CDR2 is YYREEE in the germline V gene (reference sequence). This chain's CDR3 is CASSFLPAGGPGLETQYF. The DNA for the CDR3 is TGTGCCAGCAGCTTTCTGCCAGCGGGGGGGCCTGGATTAGAGACCCAGTACTTC.

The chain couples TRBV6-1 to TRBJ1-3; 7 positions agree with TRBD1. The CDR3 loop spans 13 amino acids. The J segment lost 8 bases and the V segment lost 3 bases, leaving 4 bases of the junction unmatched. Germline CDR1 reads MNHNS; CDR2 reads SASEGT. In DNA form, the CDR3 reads TGTGCCAGCAGTGACGACAGGGTTGACACCATATATTTT. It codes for CASSDDRVDTIYF.

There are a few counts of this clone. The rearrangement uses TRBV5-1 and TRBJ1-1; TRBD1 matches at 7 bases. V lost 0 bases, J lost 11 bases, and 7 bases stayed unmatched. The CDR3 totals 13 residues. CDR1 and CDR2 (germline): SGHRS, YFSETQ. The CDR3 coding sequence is TGCGCCAGCAGCTTGGAACAGGGGCCAGAGGCTTTCTTT. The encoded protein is CASSLEQGPEAFF.

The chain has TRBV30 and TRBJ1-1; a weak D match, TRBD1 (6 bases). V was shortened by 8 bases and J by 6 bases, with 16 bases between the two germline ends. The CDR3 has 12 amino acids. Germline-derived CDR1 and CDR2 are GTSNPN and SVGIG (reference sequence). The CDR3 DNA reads TGTGCCGGACAACAGGGTTTCGCTGAAGCTTTCTTT. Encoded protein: CAGQQGFAEAFF. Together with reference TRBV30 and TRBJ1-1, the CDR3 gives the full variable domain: SQTIHQWPATLVQPVGSPLSLECTVEGTSNPNLYWYRQAAGRGLQLLFYSVGIGQISSEVPQNLSASRPQDRQFILSSKKLLLSDSGFYLCAGQQGFAEAFFGQGTRLTVV.

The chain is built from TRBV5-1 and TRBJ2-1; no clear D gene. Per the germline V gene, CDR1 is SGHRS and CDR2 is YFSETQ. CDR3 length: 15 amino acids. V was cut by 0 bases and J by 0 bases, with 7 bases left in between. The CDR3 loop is CASSLGYLSYNEQFF. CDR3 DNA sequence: TGCGCCAGCAGCTTGGGCTATCTCTCCTACAATGAGCAGTTCTTC.

The CDR3 bases are TGTGCCAGCTCACTCTACCGGGACTCCTCCTACAATGAGCAGTTCTTC. It specifies CASSLYRDSSYNEQFF. The chain uses TRBV18 and TRBJ2-1; perhaps TRBD2 as D (6 bases). CDR1 is KGHSH, CDR2 LQKENI, per germline. The CDR3 extends over 16 amino acids. V was clipped by 4 bases and J by 0 bases, with 13 bases between them.

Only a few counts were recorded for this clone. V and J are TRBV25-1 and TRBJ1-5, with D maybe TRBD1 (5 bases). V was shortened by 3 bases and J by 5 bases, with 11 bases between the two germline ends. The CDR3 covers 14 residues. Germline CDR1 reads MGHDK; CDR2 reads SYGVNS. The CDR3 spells CASSDSGNYQPQHF. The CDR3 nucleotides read TGTGCCAGCAGTGACTCAGGGAATTATCAGCCCCAGCATTTT. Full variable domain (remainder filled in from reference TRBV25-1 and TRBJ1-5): EADIYQTPRYLVIGTGKKITLECSQTMGHDKMYWYQQDPGMELHLIHYSYGVNSTEKGDLSSESTVSRIRTEHFPLTLESARPSHTSQYLCASSDSGNYQPQHFGDGTRLSIL.